The clone carrying this T cell receptor beta chain was found many times. The target antigen is unknown. The source material, RNA transcripts, was used to amplify TCR beta CDR3 regions. The HTBI primer set drove a first-round RT-PCR of the TCR CDR3. Using its own MiXCR run on the multiplex PCR reads, TCRdb lists one record per CDR3 protein. The sample carries 300,000 to 500,000 distinct CDR3 sequences, about 14% recorded once. The sample comes from a study of T cells in Graves' hyperthyroidism and ophthalmopathy. Regarding the study as a whole: From stable hyperthyroidism, ophthalmopathy was set apart by a 13 V-J model. Among thyroid clonotypes expanded above 0.001, most also appeared in blood.

Sequencing used blood. This clonotype was obtained from a man in his fifties or sixties with Graves' ophthalmopathy.

CDR3 sequence: CASSPNAQDSEAFF. The CDR3 bases are TGTGCCAGCTCACCAAATGCTCAGGACAGTGAAGCTTTCTTT. J is TRBJ1-1 and V is TRBV18, with D possibly TRBD1 on 6 matching bases. The CDR3 loop spans 14 amino acids. Germline lookup yields CDR1 KGHSH and CDR2 LQKENI. V was cut by 2 bases and J by 7 bases, with 14 bases left in between.